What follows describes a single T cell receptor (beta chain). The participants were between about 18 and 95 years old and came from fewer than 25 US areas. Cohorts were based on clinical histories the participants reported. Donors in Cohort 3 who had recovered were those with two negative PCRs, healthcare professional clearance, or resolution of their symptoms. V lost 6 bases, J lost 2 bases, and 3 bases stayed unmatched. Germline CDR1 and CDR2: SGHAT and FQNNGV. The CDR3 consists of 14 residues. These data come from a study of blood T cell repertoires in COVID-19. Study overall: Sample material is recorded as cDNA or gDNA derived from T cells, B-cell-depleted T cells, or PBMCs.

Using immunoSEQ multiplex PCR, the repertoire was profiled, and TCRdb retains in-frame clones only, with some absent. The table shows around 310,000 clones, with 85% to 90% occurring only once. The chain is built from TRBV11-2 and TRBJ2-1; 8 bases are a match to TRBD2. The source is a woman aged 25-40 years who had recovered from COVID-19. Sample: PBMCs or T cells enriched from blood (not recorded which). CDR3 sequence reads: CASSSGRAYNEQFF. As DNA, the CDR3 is TGTGCCAGCAGTTCCGGGAGGGCCTACAATGAGCAGTTCTTC.